This T cell receptor beta chain was identified in a study of molecular identifiers for immune sequencing clone quantification. Study findings and constraints: More than 97% of effector molecules, versus under 1% of naive-cell molecules, belonged to clones above 20 RNA copies.

Turning to this clonotype: Its antigen is still unknown.

The V gene lost 0 bases and the J gene lost 2 bases, with 3 bases spanning the gap. Germline lookup yields CDR1 SQVTM and CDR2 ANQGSEA. This CDR3 is built from 12 residues. Both previously described methods and listed TCR primers were employed to make bulk TCR libraries. Each CDR3 protein is one row after TCRdb ran MiXCR on the PCR reads. The sample carries a few hundred thousand distinct CDR3 sequences, roughly 24% recorded once. Based on a CD8+CD4-CCR7+CD45RA+ profile, naive CD8 T cells were sorted. Sequencing was carried out using naive CD8+ T cells from blood, with Jurkat cell RNA spiked in. Described subset: FACS-sorted CD8+CD4-CCR7+CD45RA+ naive T cells. The TCR sequence derives from a human donor in good health. Some libraries in this study had Jurkat cell RNA spiked in. This sequence joins TRBV29-1 and TRBJ2-3, with D unresolved. CDR3 sequence (DNA): TGCAGCGTTGAAGACTTCACAGATACGCAGTATTTT. Translation: CSVEDFTDTQYF.